The present entry profiles one T cell receptor beta chain with its context. This clonotype was counted ten times or more. It lacks a known antigen. Within one base of it there is no much larger clone, and no base qualities were kept. This record belongs to a study of neurological immune-mediated disorders (dated by TCRdb to between 2018 and 2020). In the study overall: Using UMI-based sequencing, the study compared peripheral blood TCR-beta repertoires from patients with HTLV-I-associated myelopathy (HAM/TSP), patients with multiple sclerosis, and healthy controls. Of the roughly 71 subjects in the cohort, some 15 were HAM/TSP patients, approximately 35 were multiple sclerosis patients, and 20 were healthy controls. Alongside PBMC samples, the set of some 97 TCR-beta libraries contained longitudinal samples, technical triplicates, and paired CD4+ and CD8+ T-cell subsets that had been sorted.

cDNA synthesis used template-switch 5'RACE with a primer carrying a 10-nucleotide random unique molecular identifier tagging each TCR transcript. Over 180 million TCR-beta sequences, covering 15-18 subjects, were produced in each sequencing run. Total RNA was extracted with the RNeasy kit. TCR-beta VDJ regions were amplified with primers for the TCR constant region and the 5'RACE anchor, using the KAPA Real-time Library Amplification kit. Sample indexes and Illumina adaptors were added in a first PCR, after which library yield was increased in a second PCR. The roughly 650 bp TCR product was size-selected on a 2% E-gel SizeSelection system after Ampure bead purification. Before pooling, libraries had their quality checked on a Bioanalyzer, their concentration measured with Qubit, and their quantity determined with the Kapa Library Quantification kit. An Illumina HiSeq 2500 sequenced the libraries paired-end 2 x 150 bp. To increase sequence diversity, roughly 24-31% phiX was spiked into each library pool. Per the original workflow: The quality-filtered reads were processed with the UMI-based MiGEC pipeline, whose error correction step removed more than 80% of the raw TCR sequences. IMGT germline references were used for alignment of VDJ genes, and clonotypes were defined by a unique CDR3 amino acid sequence together with V-J genes. Clonal expansion, Shannon diversity and CDR3 relatedness (CalcPairwiseDistances, ClusterSamples) were evaluated with VDJtools, and phylogenetic trees were built with CLCbio workbench. A clone was classed as expanded if it had 8 or more unique UMIs, a cutoff based on coefficient-of-variation modelling across technical triplicates. TCRdb itself trimmed the public reads at Q25 with fastp, ran MiXCR and retained productive beta chains. Rows with one shared CDR3 protein collapse into an entry with the most common genes and DNA. These V and J calls rely on TCRdb rather than the paper's analysis. Present in this sample are about 24,000 distinct CDR3 sequences, roughly 13% of which were seen just once. The biggest ten clones account for 16% of the sample.

Libraries from unsorted PBMCs were made from 2 million PBMCs kept in RNAlater at -80 degrees C until RNA extraction. PBMCs were separated from peripheral blood using Ficoll-Hypaque density gradient centrifugation and then cryopreserved in liquid nitrogen. On the study overall, not on this receptor specifically: The highest TCR clonal expansion was observed in HAM/TSP patients, whereas the lowest was observed in MS patients, even when compared with healthy controls. No identical CDR3 amino acid sequences were found to be shared among expanded clones across subjects, suggesting that TCR-beta repertoires were private in all groups.

V was cut back by 1 base and J by 6 bases, leaving a gap of 19 bases between them. The CDR3 covers 16 residues, taking in both the cysteine and the phenylalanine. Only the CDR3 part of the read is kept: 48 bases, read in frame from the first base. In the germline V gene (reference sequence), CDR1 corresponds to DFQATT and CDR2 to SNEGSKA. The chain links TRBV20-1 with TRBJ2-1; the D gene may be TRBD1 or TRBD2, since each aligns over 6 bases. The sequence was obtained from a woman in her 40s with HTLV-1-associated myelopathy (HAM/TSP). Input material: PBMCs. This receptor has the CDR3 CSARGVDWGAGNEQFF. The base sequence is TGCAGTGCTAGAGGTGTCGATTGGGGGGCAGGCAATGAGCAGTTCTTC.